These 7 T cell receptor beta chains share one sample of origin, sequenced in a study of CD8 T cells in Susac syndrome. The authors reverse transcribed about 0.5 to 1 ug RNA with random hexamers. Via MiXCR, TCRdb re-called the immunoSEQ multiplex PCR reads, giving one row per CDR3 protein. The table lists some 150,000 distinct CDR3 sequences, about 94% of them singletons. The sample consisted of CD4+ T cells from PBMCs. The receptors shown here come from a human donor with Susac syndrome.

The chain combines TRBV20-1 with TRBJ1-1; D is perhaps TRBD1 (5 bases). Per the germline V gene, CDR1 is DFQATT and CDR2 is SNEGSKA (reference sequence). Trimming pared 6 bases from V and 4 bases from J, leaving 18 bases between. The CDR3 totals 14 residues. Here the CDR3 reads CSARHQGIVTEAFF. Written as DNA, the CDR3 is TGCAGTGCCCGTCACCAGGGAATTGTCACTGAAGCTTTCTTT.

The rearrangement joins TRBV29-1 to TRBJ2-1; TRBD1 aligns across 7 bases. There are 13 residues in the CDR3. V trimming: 1 base; J trimming: 6 bases; junction bases outside the gene matches: 3. The germline V gene encodes CDR1 SQVTM and CDR2 ANQGSEA. The CDR3 loop reads CSVEADRINEQFF. For the CDR3, the DNA is TGCAGCGTTGAAGCGGACAGGATCAATGAGCAGTTCTTC.

CDR3 protein: CASSYRASGINEQFF. The CDR3 nucleotides read TGTGCCAGCAGTTACCGGGCTAGCGGGATCAATGAGCAGTTCTTC. This sequence joins TRBV6-5 and TRBJ2-1, with TRBD2 matching over 9 bases. V trimming: 2 bases; J trimming: 6 bases; junction bases outside the gene matches: 5. The CDR3 spans 15 residues. Per germline, CDR1 MNHEY and CDR2 SVGAGI.

CDR3 sequence reads: CASSLLGGIDTQYF. CDR3 DNA sequence: TGCGCCAGCAGCCTATTGGGGGGTATAGATACGCAGTATTTT. The chain has TRBV4-1 and TRBJ2-3, with D possibly matching TRBD2 (6 bases). Trimming removed 4 bases at V and 5 bases at J, with 13 bases between. The CDR3 consists of 14 residues. The V gene's germline CDR1 is MGHRA and CDR2 YSYEKL.

J is TRBJ2-5 and V is TRBV21-1; the D call TRBD1 from the table was never checked on the DNA. TRBV21-1 is assigned pseudogene status. The CDR3 sequence is 14 residues long. CDR3 nucleotides: TGTGCCAGCTGCCTTACCTCCCGGGCACGCTGGGAGTACTTC. Translating gives CASCLTSRARWEYF.

The chain combines TRBV29-1 with TRBJ1-4; TRBD1 aligns across 7 bases. The trim removed 6 bases at V and 5 bases at J, leaving 3 bases unmatched. Germline assignment: CDR1 SQVTM and CDR2 ANQGSEA. CDR3 length equals 12 residues. This CDR3 reads CSVGQKNEKLFF. The CDR3 DNA sequence: TGCAGCGTGGGACAGAAGAATGAAAAACTGTTTTTT.

The V and J genes are TRBV29-1 and TRBJ2-1; D not resolved. The germline V gene has CDR1 SQVTM and CDR2 ANQGSEA. V was shortened by 0 bases and J by 2 bases, with 11 bases between the two germline ends. This CDR3 region has 15 residues. CDR3 in amino acids: CSVEEAVPTYNEQFF. CDR3 nucleotides: TGCAGCGTTGAAGAGGCCGTCCCAACCTACAATGAGCAGTTCTTC.